This TCR beta chain comes out of a study of response to subunit inactivated influenza vaccine. Study findings and constraints: The authors suggested that every seasonal influenza vaccination recruits few new T cells.

On this clonotype: Its specificity is not known.

The V and J ends lost 4 bases and 6 bases, in that order; junction bases with no gene match: 2. Germline V gene data show CDR1 as SQVTM and CDR2 as ANQGSEA. The CDR3 covers 11 residues. One entry per CDR3 protein, called by TCRdb with MiXCR from the RT-PCR reads. The sample yields roughly 630,000 distinct CDR3 sequences, 13% to 15% seen once. This chain joins TRBV29-1 and TRBJ1-1; 7 bases agree with TRBD1. The sample was PBMCs from blood, taken approximately 15 days before vaccination. This clonotype was sampled from a man aged 45-65 years who received an inactivated influenza vaccine. The CDR3 sequence is CSVAGTAEAFF. In DNA form, the CDR3 reads TGCAGCGTTGCAGGGACAGCTGAAGCTTTCTTT.